The 26 T cell receptor beta chains below all came from one sample that was sequenced in a study of Graves' ophthalmopathy and Graves' hyperthyroidism. RNA transcripts provided the template for amplifying TCR beta CDR3 regions. Second-round multiplex PCR came after a first-round RT-PCR that employed HTBI primers. MiXCR, run by TCRdb on the multiplex PCR reads, gives a single entry per CDR3 protein. The sample contains about 740,000 distinct CDR3 sequences, 40% of which appear only once. Source material: peripheral blood. These receptors originate from an adult man with Graves' ophthalmopathy.

The chain combines TRBV25-1 with TRBJ2-5, with TRBD2 matching over 8 bases. The CDR3 has 18 amino acids. V was clipped by 6 bases and J by 2 bases; unmatched bases: 17. Per germline, CDR1 MGHDK and CDR2 SYGVNS. The chain's CDR3 is CASSQNGGAGGLQETQYF. In DNA form, the CDR3 reads TGTGCCAGCAGCCAAAATGGGGGCGCGGGAGGTTTGCAAGAGACCCAGTACTTC.

V gene TRBV9 combines with J gene TRBJ2-2; 10 nucleotides agree with TRBD1. J lost 5 bases, V lost 4 bases, and 8 bases had no gene match. Germline V CDR1 and CDR2: SGDLS, YYNGEE. The CDR3 is 16 amino acids. The chain's CDR3 is CASSLRTGGLTGELFF. For the CDR3, the DNA is TGTGCCAGCAGCCTTAGGACAGGGGGGTTGACCGGGGAGCTGTTTTTT.

The J gene is TRBJ1-2, the V gene TRBV7-9; D gene ambiguous. V lost 2 bases to trimming and J lost 7 bases, with 11 bases between them. This CDR3 region has 13 residues. Germline V gene sequence: CDR1 SEHNR, CDR2 FQNEAQ (reference sequence). DNA of the CDR3: TGTGCCAGCAGCTTAAGTTCCCAGTCTGGCTACACCTTC. This codes for CASSLSSQSGYTF. The full variable domain, completed using reference TRBV7-9 and TRBJ1-2, is DTGVSQNPRHKITKRGQNVTFRCDPISEHNRLYWYRQTLGQGPEFLTYFQNEAQLEKSRLLSDRFSAERPKGSFSTLEIQRTEQGDSAMYLCASSLSSQSGYTFGSGTRLTVV.

This clonotype showed up many times. The CDR3 region has the DNA TGCAGCGTTTGGTCGGAGAACACTGAAGCTTTCTTT. Its protein product is CSVWSENTEAFF. V and J are TRBV29-1 and TRBJ1-1; unclear D gene. V lost 5 bases to trimming and J lost 1 base, with 8 bases between them. Germline CDR1 is SQVTM and CDR2 is ANQGSEA. The CDR3 has 12 residues.

The chain recombines TRBV7-9 with TRBJ2-7; tentative D call: TRBD2 (6 bases). Per germline, CDR1 SEHNR and CDR2 FQNEAQ (reference sequence). The length of the CDR3 is 14 residues. The V end was cut by 6 bases, the J end by 5 bases, with 17 bases between. The DNA for the CDR3 is TGTGCCAGCAGTTCTGCGGGACCGAATGACGAGCAGTACTTC. Amino acid sequence: CASSSAGPNDEQYF.

This clonotype came up many times. The chain uses TRBV19 and TRBJ1-2; the D gene is possibly TRBD1 (6 bases). The CDR3 runs 13 residues. V lost 2 bases and J lost 8, with 12 bases in between. The V gene's germline CDR1 is LNHDA and CDR2 SQIVND (reference sequence). This chain's CDR3 is CASSITGSGGYTF. The DNA for the CDR3 is TGTGCCAGTAGTATAACAGGGTCGGGCGGCTACACCTTC.

This clonotype showed up just a few times. CDR3 protein: CASSIIPNTEAFF. The CDR3 DNA reads as TGTGCCAGTAGTATCATACCGAACACTGAAGCTTTCTTT. V usage is TRBV19 and J usage is TRBJ1-1, with D unresolved. CDR1 and CDR2 from the germline V gene are LNHDA and SQIVND (reference sequence). V was trimmed by 3 bases and J by 1 base, leaving 6 bases between them. This CDR3 region has 13 residues.

This clonotype came up a few times. The chain carries TRBV7-9 and TRBJ2-5; possible D gene TRBD1, 6 bases. Germline CDR1 and CDR2: SEHNR and FQNEAQ (reference sequence). The V and J ends lost 2 bases and 8 bases respectively, with 21 bases between them. The CDR3 length is 16 residues. The CDR3 loop is CASSLIAGELGATQYF. Here the CDR3 DNA reads TGTGCCAGCAGCTTAATAGCCGGGGAGCTGGGGGCAACCCAGTACTTC.

The chain couples TRBV19 to TRBJ2-7; the D is unclear. The germline V and J ends were trimmed by 3 bases and 0 bases, with 6 bases remaining between them. CDR1 is LNHDA and CDR2 is SQIVND in the germline V gene (reference sequence). The CDR3 has 13 amino acids. The DNA of the CDR3 is TGTGCCAGTAGTATGACGGCCTCCTACGAGCAGTACTTC. Translating it yields CASSMTASYEQYF. Full variable domain (rest looked up from reference TRBV19 and TRBJ2-7): DGGITQSPKYLFRKEGQNVTLSCEQNLNHDAMYWYRQDPGQGLRLIYYSQIVNDFQKGDIAEGYSVSREKKESFPLTVTSAQKNPTAFYLCASSMTASYEQYFGPGTRLTVT.

This clonotype was picked up many times. The chain uses TRBV19 and TRBJ1-5; tentative D call: TRBD1 (6 bases). This CDR3 contains 15 residues. Per germline, CDR1 LNHDA and CDR2 SQIVND (reference sequence). The V end lost 6 bases, the J end lost 4 bases, and 16 bases lay between the germline ends. In nucleotides, the CDR3 is TGTGCCAGTAGACCCCCCGGGACAAGTAATCAGCCCCAGCATTTT. Amino acids: CASRPPGTSNQPQHF.

As regards this clonotype: The junction departs from the called germline gene at one end, perhaps through a read error. The CDR3 DNA follows: TGTGCCAGCAGTTACCATCCGGGGGAATTTCACTTC. Translated, it gives CASSYHPGEFHF. This chain links TRBV6-6 with TRBJ2-5; tentatively, D is TRBD2 (6 bases). Germline CDR1 reads MNHNY; CDR2 reads SVGAGI (reference sequence). The CDR3 sequence is 12 residues long.

This clonotype was detected many times. The V gene is TRBV2, the J gene TRBJ1-1; D may be TRBD1 (6 bases). Germline loops: CDR1 SNHLY, CDR2 FYNNEI. This CDR3 has 13 residues. Between the trimmed V and J ends, which lost 7 bases and 4 bases, there was a span of 13 bases. The CDR3 region has the DNA TGTGCCAGCATCCTCGGGGGGCTCACTGAAGCTTTCTTT. Its protein product is CASILGGLTEAFF. The entire variable domain, with the rest obtained from reference TRBV2 and TRBJ1-1, is as follows: EPEVTQTPSHQVTQMGQEVILRCVPISNHLYFYWYRQILGQKVEFLVSFYNNEISEKSEIFDDQFSVERPDGSNFTLKIRSTKLEDSAMYFCASILGGLTEAFFGQGTRLTVV.

The CDR3 bases are TGCAGTGCTATTGGGCACAATAATTCACCCCTCCACTTT. Amino acids: CSAIGHNNSPLHF. This sequence joins TRBV20-1 and TRBJ1-6; the D is unclear. In germline, CDR1 is DFQATT, CDR2 SNEGSKA (reference sequence). The V end lost 4 bases, the J end lost 5 bases, and 9 bases lay between the germline ends. The CDR3 totals 13 residues.

The rearrangement uses TRBV7-9 and TRBJ2-7; 9 bases fit TRBD1. Unmatched junction bases numbered 8, after V lost 5 bases and J lost 6 bases. Germline-derived CDR1 and CDR2 are SEHNR and FQNEAQ (reference sequence). The CDR3 runs to 14 residues. The CDR3 nucleotides read TGTGCCAGCAGCCCAGGGACAGGGTTCCGCGAGCAGTACTTC. This gives the protein CASSPGTGFREQYF.

With respect to this clonotype: One end of the junction does not line up with germline, which may come from a read error. The chain couples TRBV7-9 to TRBJ1-3, with D unresolved. The CDR3 extends over 19 amino acids. Germline CDR1 SEHNR, CDR2 FQNEAQ (reference sequence). CDR3 protein: CASSQDYLLDTSSGNTIYF. CDR3 DNA sequence: TGCGCCAGCAGCCAAGACTACCTACTAGACACTAGCTCTGGAAACACCATATATTTT.

This chain uses TRBV7-9 with TRBJ1-3; no clear D. CDR1 SEHNR and CDR2 FQNEAQ come from the germline V gene (reference sequence). The CDR3 runs to 13 residues. Trimming pared 11 bases from V and 0 bases from J, leaving 11 bases between. In DNA form, the CDR3 reads TGTGCCTGGTCCACTGGCTCTGGAAACACCATATATTTT. Translating gives CAWSTGSGNTIYF.

This clonotype was seen ten or more times. This may stem from a read error, because a much larger clone lies one nucleotide away. The V and J genes are TRBV10-3 and TRBJ1-3; D perhaps matches TRBD1 (6 bases). The germline gives CDR1 ENHRY, CDR2 SYGVKD. Trimming shortened V by 3 bases and J by 0 bases, and 9 bases separated the two germline ends. The CDR3 has 15 amino acids. CDR3 DNA: TGTGCCATCAGTGAAGGACAGCACTCTGGAAACACCATATATTTT. Protein sequence: CAISEGQHSGNTIYF.

V and J are TRBV24-1 and TRBJ2-3; D not certain. The ends were cut back, 1 base at V and 0 bases at J, with 13 bases in the middle. The CDR3 has 17 amino acids. Germline V gene sequence: CDR1 KGHDR, CDR2 SFDVKD. This CDR3 reads CATSDFHGPRSTDTQYF. CDR3 bases: TGTGCCACCAGTGATTTCCACGGACCGCGGAGCACAGATACGCAGTATTTT.

The chain employs TRBV25-1 and TRBJ1-1; no reliable D call. The CDR3 is 14 amino acids. V was shortened by 5 bases and J by 1 base, with 11 bases between the two germline ends. Germline CDR1 is MGHDK and CDR2 is SYGVNS. CDR3 DNA sequence: TGTGCCAGCAGTTTCGGGGTTGGGAACACTGAAGCTTTCTTT. This codes for CASSFGVGNTEAFF.

This clonotype showed up many times. V usage is TRBV29-1 and J usage is TRBJ2-7; D unresolved. There are 14 residues in the CDR3. The germline V gene has CDR1 SQVTM and CDR2 ANQGSEA. V dropped 4 bases and J dropped 2 bases, with 15 bases sitting between them. The CDR3 sequence is CSVVAPWATYEQYF. Written as DNA, the CDR3 is TGCAGCGTTGTGGCCCCTTGGGCCACCTACGAGCAGTACTTC.

This clonotype came up a few times. The rearrangement uses TRBV4-2 and TRBJ1-2; maybe TRBD1 (5 bases). Germline V gene sequence: CDR1 LGHNA, CDR2 YNFKEQ. V gave up 0 bases and J gave up 7 bases, with 15 bases separating them. The CDR3 spans 15 residues. As DNA, the CDR3 is TGTGCCAGCAGCCAAGATTCCCGTCGAGGGGCTGGCTACACCTTC. This sequence encodes CASSQDSRRGAGYTF.

As concerns this clonotype: A much more abundant neighbour one base away suggests this may be a read error. V and J are TRBV11-2 and TRBJ1-5; weak D call: TRBD1 (5 bases). Germline V gene sequence: CDR1 SGHAT, CDR2 FQNNGV. This CDR3 contains 14 residues. With 3 bases removed from V and 5 bases from J, the gap between germline ends came to 11 bases. CDR3 loop: CASSFSGLDQPQHF. DNA for the CDR3: TGTGCCAGCAGCTTCTCAGGGTTGGATCAGCCCCAGCATTTT.

This clonotype was found many times. The gene calls are TRBV7-2 and TRBJ2-5; 7 bases align to TRBD1. CDR3 length: 16 residues. Losses at the gene ends were 4 bases for V and 2 bases for J; bases not matched to a gene: 10. The germline CDR1 and CDR2 sequences are SGHTA and FQGNSA. CDR3 coding DNA: TGTGCCAGCAGCTCGACCTTCGACAGGGAGCAAGAGACCCAGTACTTC. Its protein is CASSSTFDREQETQYF.

This clonotype showed up many times. The chain couples TRBV7-8 to TRBJ1-2; the match to TRBD1 covers 7 bases. This CDR3 is built from 18 residues. Germline values: CDR1 SGHVS, CDR2 FQNEAQ. Trimming cost V 5 bases and J 2 bases; bases outside gene matches: 17. Here the CDR3 reads CASSPRPETGPNNYGYTF. Written as DNA, the CDR3 is TGTGCCAGCAGCCCGCGACCCGAGACAGGGCCGAACAACTATGGCTACACCTTC.

About this clonotype itself: An end of the junction does not agree with germline; a read error may underlie this. The chain uses TRBV12-3 or TRBV12-4 and TRBJ2-7; TRBD2 aligns across 8 bases. This CDR3 spans 14 amino acids. The CDR3 spells CASRLTAGAYEQYF. CDR3 sequence (DNA): TGTGCCAGCAGGCTGACAGCGGGGGCCTACGAGCAATACTTC.

This clonotype was recorded many times. The genes are TRBV24-1 and TRBJ1-5; TRBD1 aligns across 7 bases. The CDR3 has 16 residues. Germline-derived CDR1 and CDR2 are KGHDR and SFDVKD. V was pared by 5 bases and J by 1 base, with 7 bases of the junction left unmatched. The CDR3 loop reads CATSAQTGLSNQPQHF. In nucleotides, the CDR3 is TGTGCCACCAGTGCCCAGACAGGGTTGAGCAATCAGCCCCAGCATTTT.